Shown below are 6 T cell receptor beta chains from a single sample sequenced in a study of CD8 T cells in Susac syndrome. An input of about 0.5 to 1 ug of RNA was subjected to reverse transcription using random hexamers. TCRdb processed the immunoSEQ multiplex PCR reads anew with MiXCR; each CDR3 protein has one entry. The sample yields roughly 110,000 distinct CDR3 sequences, about nine tenths seen once. The material sequenced was CD4+ T cells from PBMCs. The origin of the receptors is a human donor in good health.

The chain is built from TRBV20-1 and TRBJ1-2; D remains ambiguous. The germline V gene has CDR1 DFQATT and CDR2 SNEGSKA (reference sequence). CDR3 length: 16 amino acids. As DNA, the CDR3 is TGCACCTCAAGACCCCAAGTAGGGTCAATGAGTTATGGCTACACCTTC. Translating it yields CTSRPQVGSMSYGYTF.

The chain joins TRBV27 to TRBJ2-3, with 8 bases identical to TRBD2. V shed 5 bases and J 0 bases; nucleotides not matched to a gene: 4. The CDR3 runs 15 residues. The germline V gene has CDR1 MNHEY and CDR2 SMNVEV (reference sequence). The CDR3 nucleotides read TGTGCCAGCAGTCGACTAGCGCGGAGCACAGATACGCAGTATTTT. Encoded protein: CASSRLARSTDTQYF.

The chain couples TRBV11-1 to TRBJ2-2; 10 bases are shared with TRBD1. The germline V gene has CDR1 SGHAT and CDR2 FQDESV (reference sequence). Trimming took 3 bases from V and 6 from J; bases not matched to a gene: 4. The CDR3 spans 15 residues. In DNA form, the CDR3 reads TGTGCCAGCAGCTTTCGGACAGGGGGGGCCGGGGAGCTGTTTTTT. This translates into CASSFRTGGAGELFF.

V gene TRBV23-1 combines with J gene TRBJ1-2; D is uncertain. TRBV23-1 is an ORF for which the function is uncertain. This CDR3 comprises 13 residues. V gave up 6 bases and J gave up 3 bases, with 11 bases separating them. For the CDR3, the DNA is TGCGCCAGCAGCGTCCTTGGGGACTATGGCTACACCTTC. It is translated as CASSVLGDYGYTF.

CDR3 in amino acids: CSVTGGPHVMNSYEQYF. Here the CDR3 DNA reads TGCAGCGTAACGGGAGGCCCACACGTGATGAACTCCTACGAGCAGTACTTC. This chain uses TRBV29-1 with TRBJ2-7; TRBD2 agrees at 7 bases. Trimming cost V 6 bases and J 0 bases; bases outside gene matches: 17. CDR1 SQVTM and CDR2 ANQGSEA come from the germline V gene. This CDR3 spans 17 amino acids.

V is TRBV6-2 or TRBV6-3 and J is TRBJ2-7, with 7 bases matching TRBD2. V gave up 6 bases and J gave up 1 base; unmatched junction bases: 9. The CDR3 totals 15 residues. Germline CDR1 reads MNHEY; CDR2 reads SVGEGT. The CDR3 protein is CASRSGGSLSYEQYF. CDR3 nucleotides: TGTGCCAGCAGGTCCGGCGGGAGTCTTTCCTACGAGCAGTACTTC.